This TCR beta chain derives from a study of early stage breast cancer tumors. The length of the CDR3 is 13 residues. Findings of the study overall: Most shared enriched TCRB sequences were commonly generated ones. Compared with adjacent normal breast tissue, tumors showed approximately 2.5-fold greater T cell density and higher clonality.

The protocol was immunoSEQ multiplex PCR, while the TCRdb copy is restricted to in-frame clones and leaves out a portion. The sample has tens of thousands of clones; approximately 75% are singletons. A remark on this clone: Its antigen remains unidentified.

This TCR came from a person in their fifties with breast cancer. V and J are TRBV1 and TRBJ1-1. TRBV1 constitutes a pseudogene. Sequenced input: blood. The CDR3 sequence is CTSSPRRDTEAFF. The CDR3 region has the DNA TGCACCAGCAGCCCCCGAAGGGACACTGAAGCTTTCTTT.